Sequencing of this T cell receptor (beta chain) was carried out in a study of blood T cell repertoires in COVID-19. Study background: Italy, Spain and the United States were the sources of the convalescent and acute COVID-19 samples. T cells, B-cell-depleted T cells, or PBMCs supplied cDNA or gDNA.

V gave up 0 bases and J gave up 0 bases, with 5 bases separating them. This CDR3 is built from 14 residues. CDR1 is MNHEY and CDR2 is SVGAGI in the germline V gene. In the original workflow: Amplification from reference gene primers served as the basis for estimated nucleated cell counts. Data came from immunoSEQ multiplex PCR; TCRdb stores just in-frame clones and leaves some out. V, J and clone size are taken as reported in that table, and D and trimming were inferred from the DNA itself. The sample lists around 60,000 clones; 85% to 90% were seen once. The sequenced material came from peripheral blood. The clonotype was recovered from a human donor in a cohort sampled during active COVID-19. This rearrangement joins TRBV6-5 to TRBJ1-1; a weak D match, TRBD1 (5 bases). The CDR3 loop reads CASSYSGVNTEAFF. The DNA for the CDR3 is TGTGCCAGCAGTTACTCAGGGGTGAACACTGAAGCTTTCTTT.